Sequencing of this TCR beta chain was carried out in a study of blood T cell repertoires in COVID-19. Looking at the study overall: The analysed material was cDNA or gDNA that came from T cells, B-cell-depleted T cells, or PBMCs.

Authors' processing steps: Reference gene primer amplification gave nucleated cell count estimates. The data were produced by immunoSEQ multiplex PCR, yet TCRdb's version contains in-frame clones alone and is incomplete. V and J calls and clone size are copied from that table; D and trimming were computed from the DNA. Counted here are under 200,000 clones, around 82% occurring once; the ten biggest clones make up over 2.5%. Per the germline V gene, CDR1 is SEHNR and CDR2 is FQNEAQ (reference sequence). Trimming took 5 bases from V and 5 from J; bases not matched to a gene: 9. This CDR3 spans 17 amino acids. A few counts support this clone.

V usage is TRBV7-9 and J usage is TRBJ2-5, with TRBD2 matching over 15 bases. The receptor comes from a human donor with acute or convalescent COVID-19. The donor label of this sample is uncertain. The material sequenced was peripheral blood. This CDR3 is CASSPGLAGGPGETQYF. The CDR3 region has the DNA TGTGCCAGCAGCCCCGGACTAGCGGGGGGGCCGGGGGAGACCCAGTACTTC.